A selection of T cell receptor beta chains follows, all from one sample in a study of cytomegalovirus exposure and HLA in healthy donors. The table came from immunoSEQ multiplex PCR; TCRdb's copy has only in-frame clones and leaves some out. The profile shows tens of thousands of clones, roughly 90% of them singletons. Sequences were obtained from PBMCs. The receptor set was obtained from a woman between 18 and 29 years old in good health and CMV-seronegative. CDR3s include the opening cysteine and the closing phenylalanine or tryptophan. The order of the fields is V gene, D gene, J gene, clone size, CDR3 DNA, CDR3 protein. D genes are given only for firm matches. The size of a clone is reported for some rows only, either as once, few or many, or as a class for expanded clones.

v_call: TRBV7-2
d_call: -
j_call: TRBJ2-5
clone_size: -
cdr3_nt: TGTGCCAGCAGCTTAAACGCCAGAGGGGAGACCCAGTACTTC
cdr3_aa: CASSLNARGETQYF

v_call: TRBV28
d_call: -
j_call: TRBJ2-5
clone_size: -
cdr3_nt: TGTGCCAGCAGTGTAGGGGGTCCCGGGTCCCAAGAGACCCAGTACTTC
cdr3_aa: CASSVGGPGSQETQYF

v_call: TRBV10-3
d_call: TRBD1
j_call: TRBJ2-7
clone_size: -
cdr3_nt: TGTGCCATCAGCTCCTTAGGGACAGCTCGCTCCTACGAGCAGTACTTC
cdr3_aa: CAISSLGTARSYEQYF

v_call: TRBV19
d_call: -
j_call: TRBJ1-4
clone_size: -
cdr3_nt: TGTGCCAGTACCGACCGGAGAAGTGCAGAAAAACTGTTTTTT
cdr3_aa: CASTDRRSAEKLFF

v_call: TRBV28
d_call: TRBD2
j_call: TRBJ2-1
clone_size: -
cdr3_nt: TGTGCCAGCAGTTTAGAACTAGCGGGTTACAATGAGCAGTTCTTC
cdr3_aa: CASSLELAGYNEQFF

v_call: TRBV5-5
d_call: TRBD1
j_call: TRBJ2-5
clone_size: -
cdr3_nt: TGTGCCAGCAGCTTGGGACAGGGGTCTGAGACCCAGTACTTC
cdr3_aa: CASSLGQGSETQYF

v_call: TRBV2
d_call: TRBD1
j_call: TRBJ2-1
clone_size: -
cdr3_nt: TGTGCCAGCAGTGAAATTGGTGGACAGGGGGCGTCCGGTACTTACAATGAGCAGTTCTTC
cdr3_aa: CASSEIGGQGASGTYNEQFF

v_call: TRBV5-1
d_call: -
j_call: TRBJ2-5
clone_size: -
cdr3_nt: TGCGCCAGCAGCTTGGTAACAGGGATGCAAGAGACCCAGTACTTC
cdr3_aa: CASSLVTGMQETQYF

v_call: TRBV6-5
d_call: -
j_call: TRBJ1-1
clone_size: -
cdr3_nt: TGTGCCAGCAGTCAGTTGGGCAGGGGCAACACTGAAGCTTTCTTT
cdr3_aa: CASSQLGRGNTEAFF

v_call: TRBV7-8
d_call: -
j_call: TRBJ1-4
clone_size: -
cdr3_nt: TGTGCCAGCAGCTTAGCCCGGGATTGGCGTAAGGAAAAACTGTTTTTT
cdr3_aa: CASSLARDWRKEKLFF

v_call: TRBV28
d_call: TRBD1
j_call: TRBJ1-4
clone_size: -
cdr3_nt: TGTGCCAGCAGCGAAGGGGGCGTGGGTGAAAAACTGTTTTTT
cdr3_aa: CASSEGGVGEKLFF

v_call: TRBV19
d_call: TRBD1
j_call: TRBJ2-1
clone_size: once
cdr3_nt: TGTGCCAGTAGTATGGACCGGGACAGAGGCTACAATGAGCAGTTCTTC
cdr3_aa: CASSMDRDRGYNEQFF

v_call: TRBV28
d_call: -
j_call: TRBJ1-5
clone_size: once
cdr3_nt: TGTGCCAGCCGCGGCGTGAGGCATAGCAATCAGCCCCAGCATTTT
cdr3_aa: CASRGVRHSNQPQHF

v_call: TRBV5-6
d_call: -
j_call: TRBJ2-7
clone_size: -
cdr3_nt: TGTGCCAGCAGCTTCACCCCGACACAGAGCTCCTACGAGCAGTACTTC
cdr3_aa: CASSFTPTQSSYEQYF

v_call: TRBV4-2
d_call: -
j_call: TRBJ2-3
clone_size: once
cdr3_nt: TGTGCCAGCAGCCAAGGGCGGGGGCACACAGATACGCAGTATTTT
cdr3_aa: CASSQGRGHTDTQYF

v_call: TRBV28
d_call: -
j_call: TRBJ1-5
clone_size: once
cdr3_nt: TGTGCCAGCAGTTTCATGTGGGGCGTGAATCAGCCCCAGCATTTT
cdr3_aa: CASSFMWGVNQPQHF

v_call: TRBV18
d_call: -
j_call: TRBJ1-3
clone_size: once
cdr3_nt: TGTGCCAGCTCACCACGCAGGGTGGACACCATATATTTT
cdr3_aa: CASSPRRVDTIYF

v_call: TRBV6-6
d_call: -
j_call: TRBJ1-1
clone_size: -
cdr3_nt: TGTGCCAGCAGTTACTCACAGAGGAACACTGAAGCTTTCTTT
cdr3_aa: CASSYSQRNTEAFF

v_call: TRBV6-1
d_call: -
j_call: TRBJ1-1
clone_size: -
cdr3_nt: TGTGCCAGCAGGGGGGGAGGGGCGAACACTGAAGCTTTCTTT
cdr3_aa: CASRGGGANTEAFF

v_call: TRBV30
d_call: TRBD2
j_call: TRBJ2-1
clone_size: once
cdr3_nt: TGTGCCTGGAGTGCGACGGGACTAGCGGGAGAATATGAGCAGTTCTTC
cdr3_aa: CAWSATGLAGEYEQFF

v_call: TRBV4-1
d_call: -
j_call: TRBJ1-5
clone_size: -
cdr3_nt: TGCGCCAGCAGCCGACAGTTCAATCAGCCCCAGCATTTT
cdr3_aa: CASSRQFNQPQHF

v_call: TRBV6-5
d_call: -
j_call: TRBJ1-2
clone_size: few
cdr3_nt: TGTGCCACTCAGGGCGGGGGACGGTGGGGCTACACCTTC
cdr3_aa: CATQGGGRWGYTF

v_call: TRBV19
d_call: -
j_call: TRBJ1-1
clone_size: -
cdr3_nt: TGTGCCAGTAGTATACAGGCTGGGACTGAAGCTTTCTTT
cdr3_aa: CASSIQAGTEAFF

v_call: TRBV27
d_call: -
j_call: TRBJ2-2
clone_size: -
cdr3_nt: TGTGCCAGCAGTCGGGGTGCCGGGGAGCTGTTTTTT
cdr3_aa: CASSRGAGELFF

v_call: TRBV11-2
d_call: TRBD1
j_call: TRBJ2-7
clone_size: -
cdr3_nt: TGTGCCAGCAGCTTACCTCAGGGACAGGGGGTCAAGGAGCAGTACTTC
cdr3_aa: CASSLPQGQGVKEQYF

v_call: TRBV6-1
d_call: -
j_call: TRBJ1-3
clone_size: few
cdr3_nt: TGTGCCAGCAGTTGGTCGGGGGGCTCTGGAAACACCATATATTTT
cdr3_aa: CASSWSGGSGNTIYF

v_call: TRBV2
d_call: TRBD2
j_call: TRBJ2-7
clone_size: -
cdr3_nt: TGTGCCAGCAGGGGCGGGACTAGCGGCCTTTACGAGCAGTACTTC
cdr3_aa: CASRGGTSGLYEQYF

v_call: TRBV11-2
d_call: -
j_call: TRBJ1-1
clone_size: -
cdr3_nt: TGTGCCAGCAGCTTAGGCCAGGGAGCTTTCTTT
cdr3_aa: CASSLGQGAFF

v_call: TRBV15
d_call: TRBD1
j_call: TRBJ2-4
clone_size: -
cdr3_nt: TGTGCCACCAGCGGGGGACAGGGGGCTTTTAGGAACATTCAGTACTTC
cdr3_aa: CATSGGQGAFRNIQYF

v_call: TRBV30
d_call: -
j_call: TRBJ1-4
clone_size: -
cdr3_nt: TGTGCCTGGAGCGTCGTCCCAACTAATGAAAAACTGTTTTTT
cdr3_aa: CAWSVVPTNEKLFF

v_call: TRBV19
d_call: TRBD1
j_call: TRBJ1-2
clone_size: few
cdr3_nt: TGTGCCAGTAGTACCCGACAGGGGACCCATGGCTACACCTTC
cdr3_aa: CASSTRQGTHGYTF

v_call: TRBV28
d_call: -
j_call: TRBJ2-3
clone_size: -
cdr3_nt: TGTGCCAGCAGGTCGGGTCTATTGGATACGCAGTATTTT
cdr3_aa: CASRSGLLDTQYF

v_call: TRBV18
d_call: -
j_call: TRBJ1-1
clone_size: -
cdr3_nt: TGTGCCAGCTCACCAGGTCGAGAGGGCACTGAAGCTTTCTTT
cdr3_aa: CASSPGREGTEAFF

v_call: TRBV5-1
d_call: -
j_call: TRBJ2-7
clone_size: -
cdr3_nt: TGCGCCAGCAGCTCCAGCAGGACCTACGAGCAGTACTTC
cdr3_aa: CASSSSRTYEQYF

v_call: TRBV30
d_call: -
j_call: TRBJ1-2
clone_size: -
cdr3_nt: TGTGCCTGGAGTGTAAGACTGGCCGGGGATGGCTACACCTTC
cdr3_aa: CAWSVRLAGDGYTF

v_call: TRBV7-2
d_call: -
j_call: TRBJ2-3
clone_size: few
cdr3_nt: TGTGCCAGCAGCATACAGGGAGGGGGCACAGATACGCAGTATTTT
cdr3_aa: CASSIQGGGTDTQYF

v_call: TRBV28
d_call: TRBD2
j_call: TRBJ2-7
clone_size: -
cdr3_nt: TGTGCCAGCAGTCCCCAAGCGGGAGTAACGTACGAGCAGTACTTC
cdr3_aa: CASSPQAGVTYEQYF

v_call: TRBV10-3
d_call: TRBD1
j_call: TRBJ2-2
clone_size: -
cdr3_nt: TGTGCCATCAAAACAGGGGGTCGGGTCGGGGAGCTGTTTTTT
cdr3_aa: CAIKTGGRVGELFF

v_call: TRBV5-1
d_call: TRBD2
j_call: TRBJ2-5
clone_size: -
cdr3_nt: TGCGCCAGCAGCCCATCTAGCGGTTTAGAGACCCAGTACTTC
cdr3_aa: CASSPSSGLETQYF

v_call: TRBV7-8
d_call: TRBD1
j_call: TRBJ1-5
clone_size: -
cdr3_nt: TGTGCCAGCAGCTTAGGTTCCAGGGGGCTGGGGCAGCCCCAGCATTTT
cdr3_aa: CASSLGSRGLGQPQHF

v_call: TRBV6-1
d_call: -
j_call: TRBJ1-1
clone_size: -
cdr3_nt: TGTGCCAGCAGTGCCTTCGGGGTTTTAAAGAACACTGAAGCTTTCTTT
cdr3_aa: CASSAFGVLKNTEAFF

v_call: TRBV7-9
d_call: -
j_call: TRBJ1-1
clone_size: -
cdr3_nt: TGTGCCAGCAGCTCCCGGGGAGGGGGGAACACTGAAGCTTTCTTT
cdr3_aa: CASSSRGGGNTEAFF

v_call: TRBV6-5
d_call: TRBD2
j_call: TRBJ2-7
clone_size: -
cdr3_nt: TGTGCCAGCAGACCCCTAGCGGGGGCCCTCGAGCAGTACTTC
cdr3_aa: CASRPLAGALEQYF

v_call: TRBV2
d_call: -
j_call: TRBJ1-1
clone_size: -
cdr3_nt: TGTGCCAGCAGACCCACAGGGAAAGGGACTGAAGCTTTCTTT
cdr3_aa: CASRPTGKGTEAFF

v_call: TRBV6-6
d_call: -
j_call: TRBJ2-3
clone_size: -
cdr3_nt: TGTGCCAGCAGTCTCTCGCGGGACCCTAGCACAGATACGCAGTATTTT
cdr3_aa: CASSLSRDPSTDTQYF